This TCR beta chain was identified in a study of cytomegalovirus exposure and HLA in healthy donors (dated by TCRdb to the late 2010s). In the study overall: An earlier analysis of 550 to 700 of the donors reported more than 250 Gb of sequence data and more than 90 million unique TCR beta sequences from 150 million to 200 million T cells. To decide whether each TCR beta V gene segment behaved as functional or pseudogenic, an earlier analysis of nearly 600 of the donors relied on high-throughput TCR beta sequencing. In addition to the first cohort of hundreds of subjects, a separate validation cohort of approximately 130 different subjects was used. HLA typing covered class I and class II loci at four-digit resolution. All discovery cohort repertoires had been generated on a single sequencing platform. Because of strong linkage in the cohort, a handful of DR-DQ haplotypes were treated as single units for association and clustering. The study was designed to test whether signatures of past pathogen exposure could be identified by cataloging public T cell receptors. In the later analysis, no new phenotypic data were used to find candidate immune exposures; instead, reliance was placed on TCR beta sequences and their occurrence across donors. The genetic ancestry cluster associated with self-reported Caucasian donors included 65% to 90% of the roughly 360 genotyped donors. Donor age, sex, ethnicity and CMV serostatus were compiled together with the repertoire data. A later analysis re-examined previously published TCR beta repertoires from just over 650 donors and added high-resolution HLA genotyping to investigate patterns of TCR occurrence. Across around 400 genotyped donors of the cohort, an average of about 220,000 unique TCR beta nucleotide sequences per donor were sequenced, and roughly 20% of those sequences were non-productive. Typing coverage varied by locus: roughly 620-640 donors for A, B, C, DRB1 and DQB1; 500 to 550 for DQA1; about 590 for DPA1; approximately 470 for DPB1. About 300 gigabases of sequencing data and tens of millions of unique TCR sequences were included in an early release covering about 600 HLA-typed donors. To predict cytomegalovirus infection status, the study brought together high-throughput TCR immunosequencing, statistical association of individual TCRs with disease status, and machine learning. Using immunosequencing, the study profiled T cell repertoires from 640 or so subjects and related those repertoires to cytomegalovirus serostatus. A later genetic analysis used genome-wide SNP genotypes for about three fifths of the 666 donors, treating that subset as a discovery cohort.

What the study reported, not specific to this receptor: A cluster of highly shared sequence variants was judged likely to be a technical artifact of the sequencing pipeline. Because the 87-base-pair reads could not distinguish some IMGT-functional V segments, including TRBV6-2 and TRBV6-3, those segments were excluded. This cohort had only TCR beta chains sequenced, and the lack of alpha or paired-chain data limited which features could be detected. According to a later analysis, parvovirus B19, influenza, CMV and Epstein-Barr virus appeared linked to several top co-occurrence clusters. Because counts were too low, 15 to 20 rarely observed V segments, including chromosome 9 orphons, were excluded from the earlier analysis of some 540 of the donors. Linkage disequilibrium might explain the correlated functional status among segregating V segments, but an unknown experimental factor could not be ruled out. It was suggested by the authors that the approach could potentially be generalized to other disease states and immunological phenotypes. A further reported finding was that TCR beta sequences accurately predicted the HLA-A and HLA-B alleles for most subjects in the first cohort. Sequencing depth was assumed to be roughly uniform across donors in the presence/absence analyses, though that assumption may not hold. A later analysis found that HLA-associated TCR beta chains were more clonally expanded and had lower generation probabilities than equally common non-associated chains. In vitro tests confirmed that a few of the cytomegalovirus-associated TCR beta chains recognize cytomegalovirus antigens. Most TCR sequences were seen in very few donors, while some public TCRs were found in many individuals. In a later genetic analysis, fewer N-insertions in productive TCRs were reported among donors in an Asian-associated ancestry cluster than the roughly 700-donor mean. In a later genetic analysis, a missense DCLRE1C variant was associated with V-gene and J-gene trimming of TCR beta chains, and the association was replicated in an independent cohort. In a later analysis, about 16,000 TCR beta sequences were associated with specific HLA alleles at a false discovery rate of 0.05. CMV serostatus was the only immune exposure information available for the cohort. According to a later analysis, TCR association rates differed among HLA loci, with DRB1 alleles showing the most associated TCRs and HLA-C alleles showing the fewest. Because some donors lacked HLA typing at each locus, the association tests relied only on the typed subset. In an earlier analysis of about 550 of the donors, most TCR beta V segments were observed in productive rearrangements about 87% or about 30% of the time, broadly matching IMGT annotations. When HLA alleles, especially DR and DQ, strongly co-occurred, TCR associations were difficult to assign to individual alleles. Cytomegalovirus status was reported to be diagnosed by the classifier with high specificity and sensitivity in both the original and validation cohorts. In the study, around 150 TCR beta chains were listed as associated with cytomegalovirus. A later analysis found that most CMV-associated TCR beta chains appeared HLA-restricted, with HLA associations seemingly driven largely by CMV exposure.

The cohort consisted of 670 or so healthy bone marrow donors. At the time of sampling, all cohort members were nominally healthy, though unrecorded immune exposures were likely present. The donor was CMV seropositive and was included in the group of 270 or so seropositive cohort members. A peripheral blood sample was collected from each donor, and TCR beta sequencing was performed on peripheral blood mononuclear cells. Genomic DNA was extracted from the blood cell samples with the Qiagen DNeasy Blood Extraction Kit. The library was made by the immunoSEQ multiplex PCR assay. The multiplex PCR relied on a mix of 60 forward primers for TCR Vbeta segments and 13 reverse primers for TCR Jbeta segments. The CDR3 region of rearranged TCR beta genes was amplified from genomic DNA by a multiplex PCR assay. The amplified TCR beta libraries were sequenced on the Illumina HiSeq System as 87-base-pair reads. Under the source paper's analysis protocol: Across the 670 or so repertoires, a later analysis counted roughly 84 million unique TCR beta chains, some 11 million of which were shared by at least two donors. To remove PCR and sequencing errors, raw reads were error-corrected and collapsed into unique sequences using a nearest-neighbor algorithm that merged closely related sequences. CDR3 sequences were aligned to IMGT reference sequences to assign V, D and J gene segments. For a sequence to be retained, a match of at least six nucleotides to both a V gene segment and a J gene segment was required. Rearrangements were called productive when the CDR3 lacked stop codons and stayed in frame with V and J; all others were non-productive. CDR3 was defined according to IMGT convention as the region running from the second conserved V-encoded cysteine to the conserved J-encoded phenylalanine. In an earlier analysis of 500 to 650 of the donors, sequences lacking an unambiguous match to a single V gene segment were excluded. In an earlier analysis of several hundred of the donors, V segments were called functional above 56.7% productive rearrangements and were called segregating when the between-donor standard deviation exceeded 5%. A statistical classification framework was built to diagnose cytomegalovirus status from the catalog of TCR beta chain sequences. A later analysis assigned V and J genes by comparing TCR nucleotide sequences with IMGT/GENE-DB human TR gene sequences. The TCRdist pipeline was used in a later analysis to assign CDR3 sequences and most-parsimonious VDJ recombination scenarios. In a later analysis, each TCR beta chain was defined by its CDR3 amino acid sequence together with its V-gene family, and reads lacking a unique V-gene family were excluded. In a later analysis, 550 to 650 highly shared, low-generation-probability nucleotide sequences were removed to address suspected cross-contamination and a sequencing artifact. For each public chain, a later analysis derived a clonal expansion index from normalized ranks of inferred template counts within each repertoire. In a later analysis, generation probabilities were computed using a VDJ recombination model fitted to out-of-frame rearrangements, and the results were checked against IGoR. Hypergeometric tests were used in a later analysis to score TCR-TCR, TCR-HLA and TCR-CMV co-occurrence, with a repertoire-size bias correction applied to the TCR pairs. A later analysis estimated false discovery rates by permuting HLA or CMV assignments 20 times. In a later analysis, co-occurring TCRs were grouped with DBSCAN, and TCRdist sequence similarity was added when clustering was performed within HLA-allele-positive subsets. For co-occurrence clustering, repertoires with fewer than 30,000 or more than 120,000 public chains were excluded, along with 5 or 6 repertoires with anomalous nucleotide sharing. The clones in this table, taken by TCRdb from immuneACCESS, are in-frame only. Not every clone is retained; where verified, under half of the shortfall comes from an unresolved V gene, and the cause of the rest is unknown. The DNA was the basis for D and trimming; V, J and clone size are from that table. The sample table shows 150,000 to 200,000 clones, and roughly four fifths are seen once. Of the sample, about 11% is held by the ten largest clones.

A few counts support this clone. Its antigen remains unidentified. No clone much larger than this one lies a single base away; base qualities are absent. Compared with germline, V lacks 3 bases and J lacks 3 bases; bases without a gene match: 2. Sequences SGHVS (CDR1) and FQNEAQ (CDR2) are obtained from the germline V gene. Measured from the cysteine to the phenylalanine, the CDR3 is 14 residues long. Of the read, only the CDR3 DNA is kept; its 42 bases are in frame from base 1. The chain couples TRBV7-8 to TRBJ1-2, with 9 middle bases fitting TRBD1. The TCR was taken from a man between 45 and 60 years old in good health and CMV-seropositive. Sample: PBMCs. The DNA sequence reads TGTGCCAGCAGCTTGCGGACAGGGGACTATGGCTACACCTTC. Its translation reads: CASSLRTGDYGYTF.